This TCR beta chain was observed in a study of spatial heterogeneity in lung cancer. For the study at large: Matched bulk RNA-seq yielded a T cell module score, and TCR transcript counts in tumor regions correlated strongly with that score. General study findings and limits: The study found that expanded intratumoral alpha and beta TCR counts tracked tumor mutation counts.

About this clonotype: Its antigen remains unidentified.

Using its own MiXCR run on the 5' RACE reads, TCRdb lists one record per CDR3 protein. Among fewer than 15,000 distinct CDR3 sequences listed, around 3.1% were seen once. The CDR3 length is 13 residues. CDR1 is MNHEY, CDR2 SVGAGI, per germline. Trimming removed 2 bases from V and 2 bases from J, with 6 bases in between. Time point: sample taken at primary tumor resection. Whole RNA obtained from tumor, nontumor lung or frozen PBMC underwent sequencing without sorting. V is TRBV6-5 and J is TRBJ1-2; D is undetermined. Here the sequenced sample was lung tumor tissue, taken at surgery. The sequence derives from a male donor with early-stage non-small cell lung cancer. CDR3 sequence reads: CASSYRENYGYTF. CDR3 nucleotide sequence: TGTGCCAGCAGTTACAGGGAAAACTATGGCTACACCTTC.